This T cell receptor (beta chain) emerged from a study of monozygotic twins with inflammatory bowel disease. The authors ran two nested PCRs of approximately 16 and 10 cycles on TCRalpha and TCRbeta cDNA. TCRdb re-called the 5' RACE reads, yielding one record per CDR3 amino acid sequence without DNA. This sample contains 150,000 to 200,000 distinct CDR3 sequences. The V gene's germline CDR1 is SGHRS and CDR2 YFSETQ. The CDR3 sequence is 14 residues long. Input material: blood. This rearrangement joins TRBV5-1 to TRBJ2-7; TCRdb gives TRBD2 as the D gene, but with no DNA this cannot be confirmed. The receptor's source is a human donor with ulcerative colitis or Crohn's disease, or a healthy co-twin of an affected twin (not recorded which). CDR3 sequence reads: CASSRTSGAYEQYF.